This T cell receptor (beta chain) was obtained from a study of blood T cell repertoires in COVID-19. Study-wide context: Researchers got acute and convalescent COVID-19 samples from the United States, Italy and Spain. The analysed material was cDNA or gDNA that came from T cells, B-cell-depleted T cells, or PBMCs.

Original processing methods: Amplification of reference gene primers was used by the study to estimate nucleated cell counts. This table comes from immunoSEQ multiplex PCR, and its TCRdb copy is limited to in-frame clones, with some not included. That table supplies the V and J calls and clone size; D and trimming were determined from the DNA. The sample lists approximately 58,000 clones, about 76% occurring once. Germline assignment: CDR1 LNHDA and CDR2 SQIVND (reference sequence). The CDR3 has 12 amino acids. The germline V and J ends were trimmed by 7 bases and 7 bases, with 13 bases remaining between them.

V and J are TRBV19 and TRBJ1-2; D is possibly TRBD1 (6 bases). The sequencing sample was made of peripheral blood. The source of this sequence is a man aged 65 to 79 with active or convalescent COVID-19. The CDR3 loop reads CASTGAGAGYTF. Written as DNA, the CDR3 is TGTGCCAGTACAGGGGCAGGGGCTGGCTACACCTTC. The full variable domain, in which reference TRBV19 and TRBJ1-2 provide the parts outside the CDR3, is DGGITQSPKYLFRKEGQNVTLSCEQNLNHDAMYWYRQDPGQGLRLIYYSQIVNDFQKGDIAEGYSVSREKKESFPLTVTSAQKNPTAFYLCASTGAGAGYTFGSGTRLTVV.